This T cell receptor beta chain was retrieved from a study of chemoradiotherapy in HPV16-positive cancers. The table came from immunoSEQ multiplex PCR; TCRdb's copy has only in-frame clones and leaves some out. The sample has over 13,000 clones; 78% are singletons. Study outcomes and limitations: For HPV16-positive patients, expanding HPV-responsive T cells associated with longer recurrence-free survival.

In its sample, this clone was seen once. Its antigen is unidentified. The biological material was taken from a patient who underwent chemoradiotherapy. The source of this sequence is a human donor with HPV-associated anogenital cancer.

The chain's CDR3 is CAIGQATTGELFF. CDR3 DNA: TGTGCCATAGGACAGGCCACCACCGGGGAGCTGTTTTTT. This chain links TRBV10-3 with TRBJ2-2, with 7 bases fitting TRBD1. CDR1 is ENHRY, CDR2 SYGVKD, per germline. This CDR3 has 13 residues. J lost 4 bases, V lost 9 bases, and 5 bases had no gene match.